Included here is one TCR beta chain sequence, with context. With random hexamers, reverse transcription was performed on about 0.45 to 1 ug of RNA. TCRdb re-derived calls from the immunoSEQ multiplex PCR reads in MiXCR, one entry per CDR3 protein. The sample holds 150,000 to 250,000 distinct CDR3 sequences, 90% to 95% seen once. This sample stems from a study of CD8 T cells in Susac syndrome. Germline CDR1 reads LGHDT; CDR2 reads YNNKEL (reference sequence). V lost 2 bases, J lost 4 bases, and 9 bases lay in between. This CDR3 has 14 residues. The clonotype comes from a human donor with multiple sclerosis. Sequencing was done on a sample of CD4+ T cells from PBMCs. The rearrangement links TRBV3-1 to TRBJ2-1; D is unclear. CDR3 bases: TGTGCCAGCAGCCAAATCCCTCAGTACAATGAGCAGTTCTTC. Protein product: CASSQIPQYNEQFF.